What follows describes a single T cell receptor beta chain. What antigen it recognizes has not been identified. Qualities for individual bases were not recorded, and no much larger clone is one base off. This entry comes from a study of shared clonotypes between healthy human individuals (dated by TCRdb to about 2020). Describing the broader study: The cohort comprised two women and a few men aged 18 to 49 years. Libraries were prepared and TCR repertoires were sequenced by different laboratories using diverse techniques, in order to increase sequencing depth and limit assay-specific biases. Blood TCR repertoires of a handful of healthy adults were deeply sequenced to estimate repertoire size and the extent of clonotype sharing between individuals. For each donor, three plates each were used for CD4 naive and CD4 memory, two plates were used for CD8 naive, and one plate was used for CD8 memory. Leukapheresis yielded between about 0.94 and 9 billion PBMCs per donor. Overall results and qualifications from the work: Larger estimated clonotype richness was generally found for naive subsets than for memory subsets. Sampling was limited to blood, and TCR repertoires in tissue likely differ from TCR repertoires in blood. Around 5% of naive CD4, 3.5% of naive CD8, 2.3% of memory CD4, and around 0.4% of memory CD8 clonotypes were shared across four donors. Pairwise subsampling led to the expectation that sequencing depth would affect the degree of clonotype sharing among donors. Higher generation probabilities were observed for clonotypes shared by all four sorted-subset donors than for non-shared clonotypes. Because the study included only a small number of donors, the genetic and exposure-history diversity represented was limited. Incomplete sequencing was indicated by rarefaction of sorted-subset datasets, despite the large sequencing depth.

Using the deep immunoSEQ assay, TCR CDR3 regions were amplified from genomic DNA by multiplex PCR. For each cell subset, the extracted genomic DNA was distributed evenly across all wells of several immunoSEQ 96-well plates, and each plate served as one replicate. Each replicate PCR for sorted subsets received approximately 220 ng genomic DNA, equal to tens of thousands of T cell genomes. Purified libraries were quantified with a Qubit 3.0 fluorometer, sized on a Bioanalyzer 2100, and re-quantified with the KAPA Library Quantification kit. Every immunoSEQ 96-well plate was sequenced on a dedicated single-read 150-cycle Illumina NextSeq 550 flow cell. In the source study's methods: Because the immunoSEQ output included only junctional sequences and no quality scores, the filtering could not be the same as the filtering used for full-length reads. Sequences were annotated with PyIR, a Python wrapper for IgBLAST v1.9, using IMGT germline references to assign V/J genes and CDR3. Reads with weak V/J assignments (E-value above 1e-6), missing CDR3, stop codons, out-of-frame junctions, or ambiguous translated residues were removed. V3J clonotypes were defined as sequences sharing the same inferred V gene, J gene, and CDR3 amino acid sequence. Percentage overlap between repertoires was computed as shared unique clonotypes divided by the size of the smaller repertoire. RTK rarefaction, the Chao1 estimator, and Recon v2.1 estimates of unobserved clonotypes were used to assess repertoire richness. For all TCRbeta clonotypes obtained by the gDNA method from several donors, generation probabilities were computed with OLGA. The source is immuneACCESS, and TCRdb retained only in-frame sequences with V and J called. Part of the clones is not carried over; for the studies checked, unresolved V genes explain less than half of this, and the remainder is unexplained. Clone size and the V and J calls come from that table; the DNA yielded D and trimming. The sample contains some 2 million clones, roughly 94% of them found a single time. The ten top clones hold roughly 1% of the sample.

CD8 naive samples were obtained by positive selection for CCR7 among CD45RO-negative cells, yielding a CD45RA+CCR7+ population from which TemRA cells were excluded. Healthy HIV-negative adults with no recently reported acute infections or vaccinations were included as donors. All donors were Caucasian adults living in Nashville, Tennessee, USA. Blood was obtained by leukapheresis, after which PBMCs were separated by Ficoll-Histopaque density gradient centrifugation and cryopreserved in liquid nitrogen vapor phase. Analytical flow cytometry was used to check the purity and quantity of every magnetically sorted T cell population. Genomic DNA was isolated from each sorted fraction and quantified by UV absorbance on a Nanodrop 2000c. CDR1 and CDR2 were assigned from the germline V gene as SGHVS and FQNEAQ. The junction shows trimming of 2 bases on V and 0 bases on J, plus 5 bases between the germline ends. The CDR3 spans 14 residues, from the cysteine through the phenylalanine. Only the CDR3 part of the read is kept: 42 bases, read in frame from the first base.

Recombination linked TRBV7-8 to TRBJ1-5, with the D gene uncertain. The TCR sequence derives from a young man in good health. Sequenced input: naive CD8+ T cells sorted from blood. The sample's cell subset or site label, in plain terms: CD45RA+CCR7+. CDR3 region: CASSLIYSNQPQHF. The DNA sequence follows: TGTGCCAGCAGCTTAATTTATAGCAATCAGCCCCAGCATTTT.